This T cell receptor (beta chain) appears in the sequencing data of a study of molecular identifiers for immune sequencing clone quantification. The study's findings and limits: Effector cells had over 98% of their molecules in clones above 20 RNA copies, while naive cells had under 1%.

The CDR3 length is 14 residues. Germline lookup yields CDR1 MNHEY and CDR2 SMNVEV (reference sequence). Trimming took 2 bases from V and 4 from J, leaving 10 bases between them. TCRdb itself ran the PCR reads through MiXCR, one entry per CDR3 protein. This table holds fewer than 25,000 distinct CDR3 sequences, over 15% found once. This clonotype has ten or more counts. What it binds is unknown. Between 20,000 and 1,000,000 sorted cells, with 10%, 30% or 50% RNA, yielded naive CD8 libraries. The origin of this receptor is a human donor in good health. Some libraries in this study had Jurkat cell RNA spiked in. V gene TRBV27 combines with J gene TRBJ2-3; tentative D call: TRBD2 (7 bases). The source material was naive CD8+ T cells from blood, with Jurkat cell RNA spiked in. As to subset: FACS-sorted CD8+CD4-CCR7+CD45RA+ naive T cells. CDR3 in amino acids: CASSLGGAADTQYF. The CDR3 nucleotides are TGTGCCAGCAGTTTAGGGGGGGCCGCAGATACGCAGTATTTT.